These 22 T cell receptor beta chains came from one sample sequenced in a study of beta chain features in type 1 diabetes. Of the isolated RNA, all was reverse transcribed, and so the sequenced material was expressed TCRB transcripts. TCRdb keeps only in-frame clones here, not all; method: immunoSEQ multiplex PCR. The profile shows 330,000 or so clones, approximately 14% of them singletons. Material for sequencing was central memory CD4+ T cells from blood. The receptors shown here come from a man aged 25-45 years in good health.

The chain combines TRBV7-2 with TRBJ1-5; D is ambiguous. Trimming took off 4 bases at V and 5 bases at J, with 12 bases between the two ends. This CDR3 has 14 residues. CDR1 and CDR2 from the germline V gene are SGHTA and FQGNSA. CDR3 DNA sequence: TGTGCCAGCAGCTCGGTCTCTGGCGATCAGCCCCAGCATTTT. Protein product: CASSSVSGDQPQHF.

A few counts support this clone. V usage is TRBV6-6 and J usage is TRBJ2-7, with 9 bases matching TRBD2. This CDR3 spans 16 amino acids. From germline, CDR1 is MNHNY and CDR2 SVGAGI (reference sequence). J lost 2 bases, V lost 6 bases, and 11 bases had no gene match. DNA for the CDR3: TGTGCCAGCAGGGGCGGGGGGGCCGTTTCCCCCTACGAGCAGTACTTC. Protein sequence: CASRGGGAVSPYEQYF.

The table lists this clone with a few counts. V is TRBV19 and J is TRBJ1-2; 7 nucleotides agree with TRBD1. Per germline, CDR1 LNHDA and CDR2 SQIVND (reference sequence). The CDR3 is made up of 19 amino acids. V lost 5 bases, J lost 0 bases, and 18 bases stayed unmatched. CDR3 residues: CASSQDYRGYASSNYGYTF. In DNA form, the CDR3 reads TGTGCCAGTAGTCAAGACTACAGGGGATATGCGTCTTCTAACTATGGCTACACCTTC.

The chain joins TRBV5-4 to TRBJ2-2; D may correspond to TRBD1 or TRBD2 (5 bases each). In germline, CDR1 is SGHNT, CDR2 YYREEE (reference sequence). Trimming cost V 0 bases and J 6 bases, with 15 bases left between them. This CDR3 spans 16 amino acids. DNA for the CDR3: TGTGCCAGCAGCTTGGCGTTAATGGGGACCGCCGGGGAGCTGTTTTTT. This sequence encodes CASSLALMGTAGELFF.

This clone was picked up a small number of times. The CDR3: CASSSQGGNTEAFF. The CDR3 DNA is TGCGCCAGCAGCTCACAGGGAGGGAACACTGAAGCTTTCTTT. The chain has TRBV4-3 and TRBJ1-1; D perhaps matches TRBD1 (6 bases). The V and J ends lost 5 bases and 1 base respectively, with 11 bases between them. This CDR3 is built from 14 residues. CDR1 is LGHNA, CDR2 YSLEER, per germline.

This clone has more than one count but fewer than ten. The chain is built from TRBV11-2 and TRBJ2-7; TRBD2 aligns across 7 bases. Germline CDR1 is SGHAT and CDR2 is FQNNGV. The CDR3 sequence is 13 residues long. With V trimmed by 3 bases and J by 5 bases, 4 bases remained unmatched. The CDR3 DNA reads TGTGCCAGCAGCTTTAGGACTAGTGACGAGCAGTACGTC. Translated: CASSFRTSDEQYV.

This clone came up a few times. CDR3 in amino acids: CASSAAPRDGTEAFF. CDR3 nucleotide sequence: TGTGCCAGCAGCGCCGCCCCGAGGGACGGCACTGAAGCTTTCTTT. V gene TRBV9 combines with J gene TRBJ1-1, with a possible D match to TRBD1 (5 bases). The CDR3 runs to 15 residues. V was trimmed by 3 bases and J by 4 bases, leaving 16 bases between them. Germline loops: CDR1 SGDLS, CDR2 YYNGEE. Full variable domain (remainder filled in from reference TRBV9 and TRBJ1-1): DSGVTQTPKHLITATGQRVTLRCSPRSGDLSVYWYQQSLDQGLQFLIQYYNGEERAKGNILERFSAQQFPDLHSELNLSSLELGDSALYFCASSAAPRDGTEAFFGQGTRLTVV.

The chain carries TRBV18 and TRBJ2-1; D is possibly TRBD1 (6 bases). The CDR3 totals 17 residues. Per the germline V gene, CDR1 is KGHSH and CDR2 is LQKENI. V was shortened by 0 bases and J by 1 base, with 13 bases between the two germline ends. The CDR3 spells CASSPPNTGLSYNEQFF. The CDR3 DNA reads as TGTGCCAGCTCACCACCGAACACAGGGTTATCCTACAATGAGCAGTTCTTC. The whole variable domain, remainder taken from reference TRBV18 and TRBJ2-1, is NAGVMQNPRHLVRRRGQEARLRCSPMKGHSHVYWYRQLPEEGLKFMVYLQKENIIDESGMPKERFSAEFPKEGPSILRIQQVVRGDSAAYFCASSPPNTGLSYNEQFFGPGTRLTVL.

This clone came up a few times. This rearrangement joins TRBV5-4 to TRBJ2-3, with D hard to call. CDR1 and CDR2 from the germline V gene are SGHNT and YYREEE (reference sequence). V shed 5 bases and J shed 5 bases, with 9 bases lying between them. The CDR3 is 12 amino acids. CDR3 loop: CASRDGGDTQYF. CDR3 nucleotide sequence: TGTGCCAGCAGGGACGGTGGAGATACGCAGTATTTT. The full variable domain, with the rest looked up from reference TRBV5-4 and TRBJ2-3, is ETGVTQSPTHLIKTRGQQVTLRCSSQSGHNTVSWYQQALGQGPQFIFQYYREEENGRGNFPPRFSGLQFPNYSSELNVNALELDDSALYLCASRDGGDTQYFGPGTRLTVL.

The chain recombines TRBV30 with TRBJ2-1; D uncertain. The germline V gene has CDR1 GTSNPN and CDR2 SVGIG (reference sequence). Trimming stripped 2 bases from V and 8 bases from J, with 10 bases between. There are 12 residues in the CDR3. In DNA form, the CDR3 reads TGTGCCTGGAGTATCCAGGTTGATGAGCAGTTCTTC. Its protein product is CAWSIQVDEQFF.

The CDR3 region has the DNA TGTGCCAGCAGTTCACCTCGGGGTAGCGGGGAGACCCAGTACTTC. Residues: CASSSPRGSGETQYF. V usage is TRBV6-5 and J usage is TRBJ2-5; 7 bases fit TRBD2. The CDR3 is made up of 15 amino acids. After removal of 4 bases from V and 5 bases from J, the junction contained 10 bases not matched to a gene. Germline V CDR1 and CDR2: MNHEY, SVGAGI.

V usage is TRBV9 and J usage is TRBJ2-5; maybe TRBD2 (5 bases). The germline V gene encodes CDR1 SGDLS and CDR2 YYNGEE. The CDR3 sequence is 14 residues long. V shed 0 bases and J shed 5 bases, with 11 bases lying between them. The CDR3 DNA reads as TGTGCCAGCAGCGTAGGCCTAGCTGGGGAGACCCAGTACTTC. It is translated as CASSVGLAGETQYF.

This clone turned up a few times. The chain joins TRBV11-3 to TRBJ2-2; 8 nucleotides agree with TRBD1. Losses at the gene ends were 5 bases for V and 1 base for J; bases not matched to a gene: 6. CDR1 SGHNT and CDR2 YENEEA come from the germline V gene. The CDR3 sequence is 16 residues long. The CDR3 nucleotides are TGTGCCAGCAGCAACGACAGGGGATGGAACACCGGGGAGCTGTTTTTT. Its translation: CASSNDRGWNTGELFF.

The chain has TRBV21-1 and TRBJ1-1. TRBV21-1 constitutes a pseudogene. The CDR3 length is 21 residues. Here the CDR3 reads CASSKVPPGSREGRGDTEAFF. CDR3 bases: TGTGCCAGCAGCAAAGTCCCGCCAGGATCTCGGGAAGGGAGGGGGGACACTGAAGCTTTCTTT.

Ten or more counts support this clone. Within the sample, other DNA sequences also encode this same CDR3. The chain uses TRBV9 and TRBJ1-1; no clear D. The V end was cut by 3 bases, the J end by 2 bases, with 8 bases between. This CDR3 is built from 13 residues. The germline V gene encodes CDR1 SGDLS and CDR2 YYNGEE. The chain's CDR3 is CASSERSNTEAFF. The CDR3 DNA is TGTGCCAGCAGCGAACGATCCAACACTGAAGCTTTCTTT. The entire variable domain, with the rest obtained from reference TRBV9 and TRBJ1-1, is as follows: DSGVTQTPKHLITATGQRVTLRCSPRSGDLSVYWYQQSLDQGLQFLIQYYNGEERAKGNILERFSAQQFPDLHSELNLSSLELGDSALYFCASSERSNTEAFFGQGTRLTVV.

CDR3: CASSQETLDGELFF. The CDR3 DNA is TGCGCCAGCAGCCAAGAAACATTGGACGGAGAGCTGTTTTTT. The genes are TRBV4-1 and TRBJ2-2; D ambiguous. The CDR3 runs 14 residues. Between the trimmed V and J ends, which lost 0 bases and 11 bases, there was a span of 13 bases. Germline V gene lookup returns CDR1 MGHRA and CDR2 YSYEKL.

The V call is TRBV6-1, the J call TRBJ2-2; 9 nucleotides line up with TRBD2. V was clipped by 7 bases and J by 7 bases; unmatched bases: 10. The CDR3 is made up of 15 amino acids. Germline V gene lookup returns CDR1 MNHNS and CDR2 SASEGT. The CDR3 sequence: CASIRIAGAGGELFF. The DNA of the CDR3 is TGTGCCAGCATAAGGATAGCGGGAGCGGGCGGGGAGCTGTTTTTT.

The chain is built from TRBV7-8 and TRBJ2-3; TRBD2 agrees at 7 bases. Germline-derived CDR1 and CDR2 are SGHVS and FQNEAQ. This CDR3 has 14 residues. With 5 bases clipped from V and 4 bases from J, the junction kept 6 bases outside the gene matches. In DNA, the CDR3 is TGTGCCAGCAGCAGAGAGCGGGGCCCAGATACGCAGTATTTT. Translated: CASSRERGPDTQYF.

CDR3: CASSQVQRLPNEQFF. In nucleotides, the CDR3 is TGCGCCAGCAGCCAGGTCCAGCGGCTGCCCAATGAGCAGTTCTTC. The V call is TRBV4-3, the J call TRBJ2-1, with D maybe TRBD2 (5 bases). Germline V lookup: CDR1 LGHNA, CDR2 YSLEER. The CDR3 length is 15 residues. The ends were cut back, 3 bases at V and 6 bases at J, with 15 bases in the middle.

This clone was counted only a few times. The sample has other DNA sequences that encode this CDR3 too. The chain recombines TRBV7-2 with TRBJ1-1; 7 nucleotides match TRBD1. Germline loops: CDR1 SGHTA, CDR2 FQGNSA. CDR3 size: 15 residues. The V gene end was trimmed by 3 bases and the J gene end by 0 bases; junction bases not matched to a gene: 4. The CDR3, as DNA: TGTGCCAGCAGCTTCGGGGGGACAGTGAACACTGAAGCTTTCTTT. This codes for CASSFGGTVNTEAFF.

This clone was seen only a few times. The chain employs TRBV6-1 and TRBJ1-2; D is uncertain. The CDR3 extends over 13 amino acids. V lost 2 bases, J lost 6 bases, and 10 bases lay in between. Germline CDR1 is MNHNS and CDR2 is SASEGT. CDR3 coding DNA: TGTGCCAGCAGTGAATCAAGGGATAATGGCTACACCTTC. It specifies CASSESRDNGYTF.

This clone occurred many times. The chain combines TRBV18 with TRBJ2-4; 7 bases are a match to TRBD1. This CDR3 contains 17 residues. Germline values: CDR1 KGHSH, CDR2 LQKENI. The ends lost 0 bases at V and 0 bases at J; junction bases unmatched: 5. The CDR3: CASSPPGQKIAKNIQYF. The CDR3 DNA is TGTGCCAGCTCACCACCGGGACAGAAAATAGCCAAAAACATTCAGTACTTC.